The rows below give T cell receptor beta chains drawn from one sample of a study of cytomegalovirus exposure and HLA in healthy donors. Profiled with immunoSEQ multiplex PCR; TCRdb holds only in-frame clones, not every one. The sample has about 80,000 clones; approximately 80% are singletons. The specimen was PBMCs. These receptors all come from a human donor in good health. Both conserved end residues are part of each CDR3. D genes are given only for firm matches. The listing skips clone size in some rows; elsewhere it reads once, few, many or a size class.

d_gene,j_gene,abundance,v_gene,CDR3nt,CDR3aa
TRBD1,TRBJ2-7,-,TRBV5-1,TGCGCCAGCAGCCCTTCCCGGGACAGGGTCGGCGAGCAGTACTTC,CASSPSRDRVGEQYF
TRBD2,TRBJ2-7,-,TRBV7-2,TGTGCCAGCAGCCCGCTTTGGCGGGGAGGGGACGAGCAGTACTTC,CASSPLWRGGDEQYF
-,TRBJ2-7,-,TRBV5-1,TGCGCCAGCAGCTGGAAGACAGGCGTCTACGAGCAGTACTTC,CASSWKTGVYEQYF
TRBD1,TRBJ1-6,few,TRBV7-2,TGTGCCAGCAACTCCGGCGGGACAGGGCCCTTCAACTCACCCCTCCACTTT,CASNSGGTGPFNSPLHF
TRBD2,TRBJ2-3,-,TRBV7-2,TGTGCCAGCAGCTTCACTAGCGGGGGGCGCACAGATACGCAGTATTTT,CASSFTSGGRTDTQYF
-,TRBJ2-1,-,TRBV5-1,TGCGCCAGCAGCTTGGCCACACCTTACAATGAGCAGTTCTTC,CASSLATPYNEQFF
TRBD1,TRBJ1-2,once,TRBV5-1,TGCGCCAGCAGCCCATCTCCGGGACAGGGGTCCTATGGCTACACCTTC,CASSPSPGQGSYGYTF
-,TRBJ1-2,-,TRBV7-8,TGTGCCAGCAGCTCACAGGGCTGGGGAGGCTACACCTTC,CASSSQGWGGYTF
-,TRBJ2-2,-,TRBV5-1,TGCGCCAGCAGCCCCTCTCCCTCCCGGAACACCGGGGAGCTGTTTTTT,CASSPSPSRNTGELFF
TRBD2,TRBJ2-1,-,TRBV19,TGTGCCAGTAGTATAAAGGGACTAGTTGTCAATGAGCAGTTCTTC,CASSIKGLVVNEQFF
TRBD1,TRBJ2-7,-,TRBV30,TGTGCCTGGAGCCTGACAGGGGGGGTCGATTCCTACGAGCAGTACTTC,CAWSLTGGVDSYEQYF